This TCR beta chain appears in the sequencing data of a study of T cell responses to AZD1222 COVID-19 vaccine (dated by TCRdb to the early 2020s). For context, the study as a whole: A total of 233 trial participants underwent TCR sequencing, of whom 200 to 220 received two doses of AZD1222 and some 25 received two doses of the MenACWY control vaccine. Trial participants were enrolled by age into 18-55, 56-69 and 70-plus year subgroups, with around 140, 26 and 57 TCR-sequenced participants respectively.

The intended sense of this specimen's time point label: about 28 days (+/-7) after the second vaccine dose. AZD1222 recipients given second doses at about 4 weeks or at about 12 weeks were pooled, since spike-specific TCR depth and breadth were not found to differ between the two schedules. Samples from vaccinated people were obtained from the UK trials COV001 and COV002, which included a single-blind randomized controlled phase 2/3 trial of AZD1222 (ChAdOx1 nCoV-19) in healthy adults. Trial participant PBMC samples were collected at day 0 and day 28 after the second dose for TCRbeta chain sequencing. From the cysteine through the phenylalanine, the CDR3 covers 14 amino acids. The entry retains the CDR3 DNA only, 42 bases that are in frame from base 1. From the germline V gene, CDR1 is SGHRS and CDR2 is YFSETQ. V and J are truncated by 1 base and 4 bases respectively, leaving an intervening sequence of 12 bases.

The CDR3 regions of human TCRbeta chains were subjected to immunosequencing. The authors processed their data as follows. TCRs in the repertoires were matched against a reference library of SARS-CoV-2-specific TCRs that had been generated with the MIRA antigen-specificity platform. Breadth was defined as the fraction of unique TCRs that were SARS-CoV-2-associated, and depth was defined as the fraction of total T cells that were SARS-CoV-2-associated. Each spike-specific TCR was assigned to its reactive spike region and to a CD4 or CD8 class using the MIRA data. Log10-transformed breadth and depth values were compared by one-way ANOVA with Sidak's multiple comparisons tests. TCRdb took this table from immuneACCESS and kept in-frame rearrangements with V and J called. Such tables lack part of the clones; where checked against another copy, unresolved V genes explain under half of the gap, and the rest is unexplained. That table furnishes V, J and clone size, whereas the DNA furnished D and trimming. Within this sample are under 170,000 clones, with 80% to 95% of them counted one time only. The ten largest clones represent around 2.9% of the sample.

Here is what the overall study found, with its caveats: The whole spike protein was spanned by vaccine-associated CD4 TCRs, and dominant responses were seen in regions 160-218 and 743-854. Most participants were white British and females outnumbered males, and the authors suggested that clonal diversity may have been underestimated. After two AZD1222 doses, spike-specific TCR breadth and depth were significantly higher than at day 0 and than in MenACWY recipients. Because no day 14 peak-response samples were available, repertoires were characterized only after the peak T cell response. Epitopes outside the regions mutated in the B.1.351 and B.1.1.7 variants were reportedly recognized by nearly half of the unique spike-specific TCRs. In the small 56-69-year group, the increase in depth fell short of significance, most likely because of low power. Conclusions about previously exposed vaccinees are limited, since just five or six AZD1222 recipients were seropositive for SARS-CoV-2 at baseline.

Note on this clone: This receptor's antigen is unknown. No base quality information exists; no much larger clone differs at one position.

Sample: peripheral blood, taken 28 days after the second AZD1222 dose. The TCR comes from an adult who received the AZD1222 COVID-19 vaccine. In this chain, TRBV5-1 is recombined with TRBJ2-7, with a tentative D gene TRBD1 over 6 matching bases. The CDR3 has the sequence CASSLKSGAYEQYF. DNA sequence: TGCGCCAGCAGCTTGAAGTCAGGGGCATACGAGCAGTACTTC.